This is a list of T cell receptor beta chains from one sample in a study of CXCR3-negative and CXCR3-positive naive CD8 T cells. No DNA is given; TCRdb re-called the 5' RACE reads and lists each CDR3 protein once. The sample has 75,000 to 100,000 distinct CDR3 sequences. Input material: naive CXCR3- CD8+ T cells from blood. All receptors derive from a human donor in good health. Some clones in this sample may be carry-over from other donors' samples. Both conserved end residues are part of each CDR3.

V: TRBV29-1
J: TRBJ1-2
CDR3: CSVQGMSRGYTF

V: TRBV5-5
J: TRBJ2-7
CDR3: CASREAWGQGAYEQYF

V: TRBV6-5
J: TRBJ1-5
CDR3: CASRGQGNQPQHF

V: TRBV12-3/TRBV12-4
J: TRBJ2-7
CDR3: CASSWGKVYEQYF

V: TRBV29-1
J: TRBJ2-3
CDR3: CSVCTGTPHTDTQYF

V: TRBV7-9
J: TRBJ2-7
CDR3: CASSLGQDEQYF

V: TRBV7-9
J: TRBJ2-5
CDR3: CASSFPAGETQYF

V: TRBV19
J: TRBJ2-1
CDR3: CASSWLAGGPNEQFF

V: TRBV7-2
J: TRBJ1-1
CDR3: CASSLVGGPLPSEAFF

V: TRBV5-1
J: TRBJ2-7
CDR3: CASSLWAGGSYEQYF

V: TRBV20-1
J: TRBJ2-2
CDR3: CSATPDGLTGGLFF

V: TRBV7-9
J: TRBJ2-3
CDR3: CASSSWAAGITDTQYF

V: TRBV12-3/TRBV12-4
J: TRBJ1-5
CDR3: CASSLGGRNQPQHF

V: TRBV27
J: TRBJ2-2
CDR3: CASSLISVSGELFF

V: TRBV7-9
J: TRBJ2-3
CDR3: CASSPTSGGSPDTQYF

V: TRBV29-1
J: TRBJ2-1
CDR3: CSVVGDYNEQFF

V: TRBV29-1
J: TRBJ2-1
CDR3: CSVDGTGAYNEQFF

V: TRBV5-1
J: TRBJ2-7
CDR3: CASSLNWDPTYEQYF

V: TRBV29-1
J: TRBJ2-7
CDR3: CSVVTGDYEQYF

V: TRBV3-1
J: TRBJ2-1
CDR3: CASSPEDEVETGYEQFF

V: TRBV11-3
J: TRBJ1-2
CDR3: CASSSTLSYGYTF

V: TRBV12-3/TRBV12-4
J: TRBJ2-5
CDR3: CASSFAETQYF

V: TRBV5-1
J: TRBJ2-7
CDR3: CASSSGRSSYEQYF

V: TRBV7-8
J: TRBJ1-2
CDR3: CASSETGNYGYTF

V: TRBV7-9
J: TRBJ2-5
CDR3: CASSPQPTETQYF

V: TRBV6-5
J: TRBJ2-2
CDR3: CASSRTGSSNGELFF

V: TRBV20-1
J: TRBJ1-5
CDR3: CSATGTGEVQPQHF

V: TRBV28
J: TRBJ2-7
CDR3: CASIPSGGYSYEQYF

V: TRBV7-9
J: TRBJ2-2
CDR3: CASSPTTGPNTGELFF

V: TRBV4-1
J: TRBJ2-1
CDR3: CASSPLGDRNNNEQFF

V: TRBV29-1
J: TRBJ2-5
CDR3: CSVDERGSQETQYF

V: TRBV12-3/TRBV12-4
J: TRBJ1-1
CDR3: CASGTLREEAFF